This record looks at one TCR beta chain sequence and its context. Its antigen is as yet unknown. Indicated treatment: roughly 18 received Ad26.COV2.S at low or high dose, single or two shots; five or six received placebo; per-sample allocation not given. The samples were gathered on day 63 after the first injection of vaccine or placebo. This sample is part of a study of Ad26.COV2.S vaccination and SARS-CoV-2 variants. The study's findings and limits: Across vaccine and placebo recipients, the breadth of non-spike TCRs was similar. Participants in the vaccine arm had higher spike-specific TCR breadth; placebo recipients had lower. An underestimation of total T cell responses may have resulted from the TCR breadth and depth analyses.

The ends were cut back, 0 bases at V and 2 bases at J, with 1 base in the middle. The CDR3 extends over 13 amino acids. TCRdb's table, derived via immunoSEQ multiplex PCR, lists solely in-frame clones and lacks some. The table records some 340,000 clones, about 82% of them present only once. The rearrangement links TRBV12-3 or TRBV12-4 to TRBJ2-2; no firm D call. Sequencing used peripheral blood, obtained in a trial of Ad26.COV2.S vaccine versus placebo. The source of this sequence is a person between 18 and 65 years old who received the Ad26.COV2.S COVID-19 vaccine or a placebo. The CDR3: CASSLANTGELFF. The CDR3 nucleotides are TGTGCCAGCAGTTTAGCAAACACCGGGGAGCTGTTTTTT.